The 27 T cell receptor beta chains below were found in one sample sequenced in a study of OX40 agonist ivuxolimab in advanced cancers. Here immunoSEQ multiplex PCR was the method, and the copy in TCRdb shows in-frame clones only, minus some. Of about 80,000 clones in the sample, 80% to 95% were seen once. The sample was CD4+ or CD8+ T cells sorted from blood, taken in a trial of the OX40 agonist ivuxolimab. The receptors here all came from an adult with an advanced solid tumor such as melanoma, head and neck, liver or kidney cancer.

J is TRBJ1-1 and V is TRBV5-4; D possibly corresponds to TRBD1 (6 bases). Germline V CDR1 and CDR2: SGHNT, YYREEE (reference sequence). This CDR3 contains 12 residues. Trimming removed 4 bases from V and 7 bases from J, with 11 bases in between. CDR3 nucleotides: TGTGCCAGCAGCACCGACAGGTATGAAGCTTTCTTT. It is translated as CASSTDRYEAFF.

The genes are TRBV7-9 and TRBJ2-3, with 14 bases lining up with TRBD2. The V and J ends lost 5 bases and 4 bases, in that order; junction bases with no gene match: 14. CDR1 is SEHNR and CDR2 is FQNEAQ in the germline V gene (reference sequence). CDR3 size: 19 residues. The CDR3 nucleotides read TGTGCCAGCAGCCTTACTATAATAGGGACTAGCGGGGGAGCAGATACGCAGTATTTT. This encodes CASSLTIIGTSGGADTQYF.

In its sample, this clone was seen a few times. The chain has TRBV11-2 and TRBJ2-2; TRBD1 might be the D (6 bases). CDR1 and CDR2 from the germline V gene are SGHAT and FQNNGV. V shed 4 bases and J shed 4 bases, with 10 bases lying between them. The CDR3 length is 14 residues. The CDR3 nucleotides are TGTGCCAGCAGCTCAGGACAGCCCACCGGGGAGCTGTTTTTT. As protein: CASSSGQPTGELFF.

The chain joins TRBV7-9 to TRBJ1-6, with no clear D. This CDR3 has 15 amino acids. CDR1 and CDR2 (germline): SEHNR, FQNEAQ (reference sequence). V was shortened by 5 bases and J by 0 bases, with 8 bases between the two germline ends. The CDR3 region is CASSRESSYNSPLHF. In DNA form, the CDR3 reads TGTGCCAGCAGCCGAGAGAGCTCCTATAATTCACCCCTCCACTTT.

This clone qualifies as medium-sized. V usage is TRBV9 and J usage is TRBJ2-7; TRBD1 matches 7 bases. Germline trimming cut 5 bases from V and 1 base from J; bases unmatched to any gene: 6. This CDR3 is built from 14 residues. Germline assignment: CDR1 SGDLS and CDR2 YYNGEE. CDR3 loop: CASSGTTGSYEQYF. The CDR3, as DNA: TGTGCCAGCAGTGGAACGACAGGGTCCTACGAGCAGTACTTC.

The chain is built from TRBV14 and TRBJ2-2; 14 bases agree with TRBD2. Germline loops: CDR1 SGHDN, CDR2 FVKESK. This CDR3 comprises 17 residues. The V segment lost 1 base and the J segment 6 bases; nucleotides outside the gene matches: 4. The CDR3 region has the DNA TGTGCCAGCAGCCAAGTAAAGGGACTAGCGGGGGCCGGGGAGCTGTTTTTT. This sequence encodes CASSQVKGLAGAGELFF.

The chain links TRBV11-2 to TRBJ2-5; D gene unclear. This CDR3 comprises 12 residues. Trimming left V 3 bases short and J 5 bases short, with 7 bases between. From germline, CDR1 is SGHAT and CDR2 FQNNGV. The CDR3 nucleotides read TGTGCCAGCAGCTTTCTCGTGGAGACCCAGTACTTC. Translation: CASSFLVETQYF.

The rearrangement joins TRBV7-2 to TRBJ1-6; maybe TRBD1 (6 bases). Trimming took off 6 bases at V and 1 base at J, with 10 bases between the two ends. Germline V gene data show CDR1 as SGHTA and CDR2 as FQGNSA. This CDR3 is built from 15 residues. As DNA, the CDR3 is TGTGCCAGCAGTATTACAGGGTCCTATAATTCACCCCTCCACTTT. Protein product: CASSITGSYNSPLHF.

The V call is TRBV27, the J call TRBJ1-5; D gene unclear. The germline V and J ends were trimmed by 3 bases and 3 bases, with 6 bases remaining between them. The germline gives CDR1 MNHEY, CDR2 SMNVEV (reference sequence). The CDR3 has 13 residues. The CDR3 here is CASSFGVNQPQHF. The CDR3 DNA follows: TGTGCCAGCAGTTTCGGGGTCAATCAGCCCCAGCATTTT.

This clone was counted a single time. CDR3 coding DNA: TGTGCCAGCAGCATATACCCCGGGACAGGGGGCGAGGGGAACTATGGCTACACCTTC. This sequence encodes CASSIYPGTGGEGNYGYTF. The chain links TRBV7-6 to TRBJ1-2; 12 bases line up with TRBD1. This CDR3 comprises 19 residues. Germline values: CDR1 SGHVS, CDR2 FNYEAQ. V gave up 5 bases and J gave up 2 bases; unmatched junction bases: 15.

The chain recombines TRBV9 with TRBJ2-3; 12 nucleotides line up with TRBD2. After removal of 4 bases from V and 0 bases from J, the junction contained 12 bases not matched to a gene. The CDR3 runs to 19 residues. The V gene's germline CDR1 is SGDLS and CDR2 YYNGEE. DNA for the CDR3: TGTGCCAGCAGCCACATGCTAGCGGGGGGGCCGACCAGCACAGATACGCAGTATTTT. Its protein product is CASSHMLAGGPTSTDTQYF.

The chain combines TRBV21-1 with TRBJ2-7. TRBV21-1 is termed a pseudogene. This CDR3 is built from 13 residues. The CDR3 loop reads CASSKVRAYEQYF. CDR3 nucleotides: TGTGCCAGCAGCAAAGTTAGGGCCTACGAGCAGTACTTC.

This chain connects TRBV11-2 to TRBJ2-3; 12 positions match TRBD2. The CDR3 contains 16 residues. Trimming cost V 5 bases and J 5 bases; bases outside gene matches: 8. Per germline, CDR1 SGHAT and CDR2 FQNNGV. The CDR3, as DNA: TGTGCCAGCAGCACCAGACTAGCGGGGGATAAAGATACGCAGTATTTT. Amino acid sequence: CASSTRLAGDKDTQYF.

About this clone: Other DNA sequences in the sample encode the same CDR3. The chain joins TRBV27 to TRBJ2-7; D not certain. Germline values: CDR1 MNHEY, CDR2 SMNVEV (reference sequence). The CDR3 consists of 13 residues. V was clipped by 2 bases and J by 2 bases, with 7 bases between them. CDR3: CASSLGGTYEQYF. The CDR3 DNA is TGTGCCAGCAGTTTAGGTGGTACCTACGAGCAGTACTTC.

The J gene is TRBJ1-2, the V gene TRBV6-6; D unresolved. Per germline, CDR1 MNHNY and CDR2 SVGAGI (reference sequence). The germline V and J ends were trimmed by 8 bases and 6 bases, with 16 bases remaining between them. The length of the CDR3 is 13 residues. This CDR3 is CASDVREDDGYTF. CDR3 nucleotide sequence: TGTGCCAGCGACGTGAGGGAAGACGATGGCTACACCTTC.

The rearrangement uses TRBV9 and TRBJ2-3; D is perhaps TRBD2 (7 bases). V was pared by 0 bases and J by 4 bases, with 15 bases between. In germline, CDR1 is SGDLS, CDR2 YYNGEE. This CDR3 has 16 residues. The CDR3 loop is CASSVEGGPVADTQYF. CDR3 DNA sequence: TGTGCCAGCAGCGTAGAGGGGGGGCCGGTGGCAGATACGCAGTATTTT.

This clone appeared once. The rearrangement uses TRBV13 and TRBJ1-3, with D perhaps TRBD1 (6 bases). CDR3 length: 17 residues. Trimming pared 6 bases from V and 8 bases from J, leaving 26 bases between. The germline V gene encodes CDR1 PRHDT and CDR2 FYEKMQ (reference sequence). DNA for the CDR3: TGTGCCAGCAGTTTTCCATCAGCAGGGGAGGACCCAGACACCATATATTTT. It translates to CASSFPSAGEDPDTIYF.

V is TRBV7-9 and J is TRBJ2-7; 10 nucleotides match TRBD2. Per germline, CDR1 SEHNR and CDR2 FQNEAQ (reference sequence). The CDR3 is 14 amino acids. The ends lost 4 bases at V and 2 bases at J; junction bases unmatched: 2. The CDR3 loop is CASSSTSGPYEQYF. DNA for the CDR3: TGTGCCAGCAGCTCGACTAGCGGGCCCTACGAGCAGTACTTC.

The CDR3 DNA sequence: TGTGCCAGCAGTGACCCACAGGGAAACAATCAGCCCCAGCATTTT. Its protein product is CASSDPQGNNQPQHF. The chain has TRBV6-6 and TRBJ1-5, with a tentative D call TRBD1 (6 bases). Germline V gene sequence: CDR1 MNHNY, CDR2 SVGAGI (reference sequence). Trimming pared 5 bases from V and 3 bases from J, leaving 14 bases between. The CDR3 is 15 residues long.

The rearrangement uses TRBV11-2 and TRBJ2-7; D is unclear. CDR1 is SGHAT, CDR2 FQNNGV, per germline. Deletions cut 1 base from V and 3 bases from J, with 10 bases between. The CDR3 extends over 14 amino acids. The DNA of the CDR3 is TGTGCCAGCAGCTTAGGAATGGTCAGCTACGAGCAGTACTTC. Translating it yields CASSLGMVSYEQYF.

This chain links TRBV19 with TRBJ2-7; possibly TRBD1 for D (5 bases). Per germline, CDR1 LNHDA and CDR2 SQIVND (reference sequence). There are 14 residues in the CDR3. V gave up 2 bases and J gave up 6 bases, with 14 bases separating them. As DNA, the CDR3 is TGTGCCAGTAGTATAAGTCCAGGGATCGGCGAGCAGTACTTC. It specifies CASSISPGIGEQYF.

CDR3 loop: CASTLGQGAFDEQFF. CDR3 nucleotides: TGTGCCAGCACCCTGGGACAGGGGGCATTTGATGAGCAGTTCTTC. The gene calls are TRBV2 and TRBJ2-1, with TRBD1 matching over 12 bases. Trimming at V came to 7 bases and at J to 8 bases, leaving 9 bases not matched to a gene. CDR1 is SNHLY and CDR2 is FYNNEI in the germline V gene. The CDR3 has 15 residues.

The chain combines TRBV10-2 with TRBJ2-1, with D perhaps TRBD2 (5 bases). Between the trimmed V and J ends, which lost 0 bases and 9 bases, there was a span of 18 bases. Per germline, CDR1 WSHSY and CDR2 SAAADI. This CDR3 has 16 amino acids. Here the CDR3 reads CASSESASWWIGEQFF. The CDR3 DNA is TGCGCCAGCAGTGAGTCAGCTAGCTGGTGGATTGGTGAGCAGTTCTTC.

To note about this clone: This same CDR3 is encoded by further DNA sequences in the sample. The chain links TRBV18 to TRBJ1-5; D gene ambiguous. The CDR3 is made up of 14 amino acids. Per germline, CDR1 KGHSH and CDR2 LQKENI. V was clipped by 2 bases and J by 4 bases, with 9 bases between them. The CDR3 reads CASSPTEKNQPQHF. The CDR3 bases are TGTGCCAGCTCACCAACGGAAAAGAATCAGCCCCAGCATTTT.

This clone was counted between two and nine times. The chain couples TRBV25-1 to TRBJ1-2; 7 nucleotides align to TRBD1. Trimming at V came to 2 bases and at J to 0 bases, leaving 3 bases not matched to a gene. From germline, CDR1 is MGHDK and CDR2 SYGVNS. The CDR3 sequence is 15 residues long. The CDR3, as DNA: TGTGCCAGCAGTGAACGACAGGGCGCTAACTATGGCTACACCTTC. Protein sequence: CASSERQGANYGYTF.

This clone showed up just once. The chain couples TRBV11-2 to TRBJ2-2; 7 nucleotides align to TRBD1. CDR3 length: 15 amino acids. V shed 11 bases and J 4 bases; nucleotides not matched to a gene: 13. CDR1 SGHAT and CDR2 FQNNGV come from the germline V gene. CDR3 bases: TGTGCCCTCAGGGGACCAGACAGGGCCACCGGGGAGCTGTTTTTT. It specifies CALRGPDRATGELFF. Combining the CDR3 with reference TRBV11-2 and TRBJ2-2 gives the whole variable domain EAGVAQSPRYKIIEKRQSVAFWCNPISGHATLYWYQQILGQGPKLLIQFQNNGVVDDSQLPKDRFSAERLKGVDSTLKIQPAKLEDSAVYLCALRGPDRATGELFFGEGSRLTVL.

CDR3 in amino acids: CASSLDTGPTEAFF. The CDR3 DNA is TGTGCCAGCAGCTTAGACACAGGGCCCACTGAAGCTTTCTTT. V and J are TRBV7-2 and TRBJ1-1; tentative D call: TRBD1 (6 bases). Germline lookup yields CDR1 SGHTA and CDR2 FQGNSA. With 1 base removed from V and 4 bases from J, the gap between germline ends came to 10 bases. There are 14 residues in the CDR3. Variable domain in full (rest from reference TRBV7-2 and TRBJ1-1): GAGVSQSPSNKVTEKGKDVELRCDPISGHTALYWYRQSLGQGLEFLIYFQGNSAPDKSGLPSDRFSAERTGGSVSTLTIQRTQQEDSAVYLCASSLDTGPTEAFFGQGTRLTVV.